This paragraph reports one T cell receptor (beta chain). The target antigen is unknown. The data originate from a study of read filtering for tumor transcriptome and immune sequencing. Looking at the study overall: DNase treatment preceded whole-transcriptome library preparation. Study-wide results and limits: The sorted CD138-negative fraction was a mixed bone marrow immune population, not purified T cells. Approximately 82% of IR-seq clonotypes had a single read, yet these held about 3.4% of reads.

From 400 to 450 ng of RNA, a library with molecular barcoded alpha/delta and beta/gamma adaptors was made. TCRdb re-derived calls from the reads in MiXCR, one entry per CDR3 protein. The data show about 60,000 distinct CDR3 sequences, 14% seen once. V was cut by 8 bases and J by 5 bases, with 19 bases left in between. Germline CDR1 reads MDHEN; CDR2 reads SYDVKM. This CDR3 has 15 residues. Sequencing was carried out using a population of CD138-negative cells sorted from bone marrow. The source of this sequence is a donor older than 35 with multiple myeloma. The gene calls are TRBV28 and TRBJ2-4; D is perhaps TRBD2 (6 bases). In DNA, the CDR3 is TGTGCCAGCTGGGAAGGAGGGGTACCCCAAAACATTCAGTACTTC. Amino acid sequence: CASWEGGVPQNIQYF.